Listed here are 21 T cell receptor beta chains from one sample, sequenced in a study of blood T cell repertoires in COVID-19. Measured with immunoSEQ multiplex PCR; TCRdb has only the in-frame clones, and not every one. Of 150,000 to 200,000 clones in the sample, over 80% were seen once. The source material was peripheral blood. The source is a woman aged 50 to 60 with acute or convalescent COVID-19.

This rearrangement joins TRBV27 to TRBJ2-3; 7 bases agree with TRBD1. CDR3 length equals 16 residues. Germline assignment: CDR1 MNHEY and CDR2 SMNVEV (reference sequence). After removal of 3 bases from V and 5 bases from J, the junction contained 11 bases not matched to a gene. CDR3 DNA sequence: TGTGCCAGCAGTTTGACCGGTGCAGGGGGAAGAGATACGCAGTATTTT. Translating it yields CASSLTGAGGRDTQYF.

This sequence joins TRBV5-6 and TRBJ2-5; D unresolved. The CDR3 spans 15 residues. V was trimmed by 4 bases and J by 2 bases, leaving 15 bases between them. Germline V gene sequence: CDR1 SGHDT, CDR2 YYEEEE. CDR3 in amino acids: CASSPLYEMQETQYF. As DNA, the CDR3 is TGTGCCAGCAGCCCACTCTACGAAATGCAAGAGACCCAGTACTTC.

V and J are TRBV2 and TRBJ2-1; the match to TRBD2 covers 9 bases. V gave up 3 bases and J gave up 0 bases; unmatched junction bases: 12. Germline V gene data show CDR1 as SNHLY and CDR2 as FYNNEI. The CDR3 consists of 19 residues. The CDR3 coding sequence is TGTGCCAGCAGTGACGTTGCGGGGGGGTCCATTAGCTCCTACAATGAGCAGTTCTTC. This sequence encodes CASSDVAGGSISSYNEQFF.

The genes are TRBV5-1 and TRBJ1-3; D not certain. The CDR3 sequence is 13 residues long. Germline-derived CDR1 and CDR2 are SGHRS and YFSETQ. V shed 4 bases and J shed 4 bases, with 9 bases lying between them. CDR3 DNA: TGCGCCAGCAGCCTATCGAGAGGAAACACCATATATTTT. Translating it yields CASSLSRGNTIYF.

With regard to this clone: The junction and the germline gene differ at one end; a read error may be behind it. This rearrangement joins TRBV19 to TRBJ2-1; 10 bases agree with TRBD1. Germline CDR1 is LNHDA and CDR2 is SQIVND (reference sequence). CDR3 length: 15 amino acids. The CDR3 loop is CASSISGTGEREHFF. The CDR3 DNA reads TGTGCCAGTAGTATTTCCGGGACAGGGGAGCGGGAGCATTTCTTC.

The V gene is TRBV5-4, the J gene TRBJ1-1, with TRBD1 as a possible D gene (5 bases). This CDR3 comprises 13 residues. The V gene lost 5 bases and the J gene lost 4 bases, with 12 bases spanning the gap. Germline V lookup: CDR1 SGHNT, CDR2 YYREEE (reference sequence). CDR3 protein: CASRTTAGTEAFF. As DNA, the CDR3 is TGTGCCAGCAGAACGACAGCGGGCACTGAAGCTTTCTTT.

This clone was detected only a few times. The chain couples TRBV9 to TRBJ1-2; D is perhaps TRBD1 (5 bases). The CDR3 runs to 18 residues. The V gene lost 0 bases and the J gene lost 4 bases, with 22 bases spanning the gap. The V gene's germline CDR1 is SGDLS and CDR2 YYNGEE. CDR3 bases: TGTGCCAGCAGCGTAGAACCATGGGGGGGTTCGATTGTCTATGGCTACACCTTC. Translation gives CASSVEPWGGSIVYGYTF.

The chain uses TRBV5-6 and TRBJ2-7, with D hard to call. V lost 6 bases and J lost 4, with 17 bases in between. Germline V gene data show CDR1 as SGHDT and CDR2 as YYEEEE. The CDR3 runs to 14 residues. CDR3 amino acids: CASTFGGINYEQYF. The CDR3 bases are TGTGCCAGCACTTTCGGCGGTATCAATTACGAGCAGTACTTC.

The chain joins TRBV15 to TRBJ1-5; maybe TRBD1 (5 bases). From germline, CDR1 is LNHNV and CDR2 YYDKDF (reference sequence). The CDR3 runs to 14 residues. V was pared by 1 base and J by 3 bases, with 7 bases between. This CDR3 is CATSRAGPNQPQHF. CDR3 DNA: TGTGCCACCAGCAGAGCAGGGCCCAATCAGCCCCAGCATTTT. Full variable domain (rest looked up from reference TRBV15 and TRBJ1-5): DAMVIQNPRYQVTQFGKPVTLSCSQTLNHNVMYWYQQKSSQAPKLLFHYYDKDFNNEADTPDNFQSRRPNTSFCFLDIRSPGLGDTAMYLCATSRAGPNQPQHFGDGTRLSIL.

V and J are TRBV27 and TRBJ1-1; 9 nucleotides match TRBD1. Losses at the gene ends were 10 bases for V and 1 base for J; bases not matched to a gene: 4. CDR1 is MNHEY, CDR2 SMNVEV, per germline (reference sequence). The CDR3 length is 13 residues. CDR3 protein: CATRTGANTEAFF. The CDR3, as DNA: TGTGCCACCCGGACAGGGGCGAACACTGAAGCTTTCTTT.

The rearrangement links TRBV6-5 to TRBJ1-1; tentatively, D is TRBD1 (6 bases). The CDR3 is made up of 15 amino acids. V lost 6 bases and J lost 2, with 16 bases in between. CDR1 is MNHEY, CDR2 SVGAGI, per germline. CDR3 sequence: CASSTLRTANTEAFF. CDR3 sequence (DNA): TGTGCCAGCAGCACCCTAAGGACAGCCAACACTGAAGCTTTCTTT.

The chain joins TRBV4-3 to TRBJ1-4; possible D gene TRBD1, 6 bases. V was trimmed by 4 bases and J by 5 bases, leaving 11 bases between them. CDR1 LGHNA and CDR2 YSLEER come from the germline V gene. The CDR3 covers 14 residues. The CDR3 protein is CASSPRGSNEKLFF. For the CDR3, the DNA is TGCGCCAGCAGCCCCAGGGGTTCGAATGAAAAACTGTTTTTT.

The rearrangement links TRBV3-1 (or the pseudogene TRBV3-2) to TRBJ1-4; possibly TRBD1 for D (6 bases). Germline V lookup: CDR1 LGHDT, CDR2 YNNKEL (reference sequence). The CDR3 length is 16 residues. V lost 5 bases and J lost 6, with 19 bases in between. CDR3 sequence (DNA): TGTGCCAGCAGCGTTACCTACAGGGTAGGGGATGAAAAACTGTTTTTT. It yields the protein CASSVTYRVGDEKLFF.

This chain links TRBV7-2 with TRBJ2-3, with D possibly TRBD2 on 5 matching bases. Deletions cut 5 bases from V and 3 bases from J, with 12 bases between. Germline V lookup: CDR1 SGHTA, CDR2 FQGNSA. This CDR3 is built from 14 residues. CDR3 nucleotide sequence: TGTGCCAGCAGCGTTAAGTTAGCGACAGATACGCAGTATTTT. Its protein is CASSVKLATDTQYF.

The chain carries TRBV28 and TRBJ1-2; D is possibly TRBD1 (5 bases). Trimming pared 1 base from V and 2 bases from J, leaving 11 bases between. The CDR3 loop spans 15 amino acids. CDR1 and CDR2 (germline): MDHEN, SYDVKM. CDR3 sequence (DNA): TGTGCCAGCAGTTTATTTGCGGGGCCGAACTATGGCTACACCTTC. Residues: CASSLFAGPNYGYTF.

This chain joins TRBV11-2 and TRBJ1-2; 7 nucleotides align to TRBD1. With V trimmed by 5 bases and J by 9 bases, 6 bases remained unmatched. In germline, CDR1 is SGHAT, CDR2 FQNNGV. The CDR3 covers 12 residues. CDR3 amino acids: CASSTTGWRYTF. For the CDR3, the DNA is TGTGCCAGCAGCACGACAGGGTGGCGCTACACCTTC.

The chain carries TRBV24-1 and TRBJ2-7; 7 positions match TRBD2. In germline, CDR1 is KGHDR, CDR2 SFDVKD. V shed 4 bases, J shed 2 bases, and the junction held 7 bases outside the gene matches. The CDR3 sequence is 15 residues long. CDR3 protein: CATSEGGRAPYEQYF. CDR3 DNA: TGTGCCACCAGTGAAGGAGGGAGGGCGCCCTACGAGCAGTACTTC.

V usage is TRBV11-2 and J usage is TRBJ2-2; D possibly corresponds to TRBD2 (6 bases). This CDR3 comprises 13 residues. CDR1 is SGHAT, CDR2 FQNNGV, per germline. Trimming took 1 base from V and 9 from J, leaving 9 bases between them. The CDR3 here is CASSLGWDWELFF. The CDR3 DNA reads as TGTGCCAGCAGCTTAGGATGGGACTGGGAGCTGTTTTTT.

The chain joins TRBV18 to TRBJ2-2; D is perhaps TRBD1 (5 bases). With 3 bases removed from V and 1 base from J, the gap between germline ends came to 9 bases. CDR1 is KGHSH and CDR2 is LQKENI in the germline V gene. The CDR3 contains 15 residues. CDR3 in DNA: TGTGCCAGCTCACCGACAGTGTTGAACACCGGGGAGCTGTTTTTT. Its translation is CASSPTVLNTGELFF.

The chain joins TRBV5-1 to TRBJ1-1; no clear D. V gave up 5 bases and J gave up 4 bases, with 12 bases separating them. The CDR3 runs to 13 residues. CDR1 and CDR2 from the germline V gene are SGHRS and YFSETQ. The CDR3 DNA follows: TGCGCCAGCAGAAGGGAACGGGGCACTGAAGCTTTCTTT. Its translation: CASRRERGTEAFF. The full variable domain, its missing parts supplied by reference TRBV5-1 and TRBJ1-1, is KAGVTQTPRYLIKTRGQQVTLSCSPISGHRSVSWYQQTPGQGLQFLFEYFSETQRNKGNFPGRFSGRQFSNSRSEMNVSTLELGDSALYLCASRRERGTEAFFGQGTRLTVV.

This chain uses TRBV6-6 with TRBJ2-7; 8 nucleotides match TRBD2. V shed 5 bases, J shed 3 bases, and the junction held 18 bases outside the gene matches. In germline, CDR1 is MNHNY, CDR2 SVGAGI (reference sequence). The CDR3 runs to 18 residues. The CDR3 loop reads CASSPLTPGGVRNYEQYF. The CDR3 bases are TGTGCCAGCAGTCCGCTAACCCCCGGGGGGGTCCGAAACTACGAGCAGTACTTC.